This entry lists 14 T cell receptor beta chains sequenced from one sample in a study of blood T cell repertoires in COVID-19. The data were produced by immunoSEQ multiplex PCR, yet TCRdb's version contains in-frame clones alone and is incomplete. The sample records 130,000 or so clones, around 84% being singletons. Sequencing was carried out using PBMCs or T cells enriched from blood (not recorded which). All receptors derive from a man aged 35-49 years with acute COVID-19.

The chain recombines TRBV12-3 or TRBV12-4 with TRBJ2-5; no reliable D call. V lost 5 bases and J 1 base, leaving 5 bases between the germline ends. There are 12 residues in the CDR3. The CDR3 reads CASSPLQETQYF. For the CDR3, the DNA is TGTGCCAGCAGTCCCCTCCAAGAGACCCAGTACTTC.

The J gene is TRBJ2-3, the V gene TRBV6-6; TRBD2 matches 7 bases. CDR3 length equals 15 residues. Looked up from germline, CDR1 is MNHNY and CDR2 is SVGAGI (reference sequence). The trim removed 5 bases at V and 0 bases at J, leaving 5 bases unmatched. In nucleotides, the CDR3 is TGTGCCAGCAGTCCCTTCGGGGGGAGCACAGATACGCAGTATTTT. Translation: CASSPFGGSTDTQYF.

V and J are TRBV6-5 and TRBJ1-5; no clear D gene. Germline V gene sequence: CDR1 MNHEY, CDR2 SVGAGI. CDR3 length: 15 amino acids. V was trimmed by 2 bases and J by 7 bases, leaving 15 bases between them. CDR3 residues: CASSYELGGSQPQHF. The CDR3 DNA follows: TGTGCCAGCAGTTACGAACTGGGCGGGAGCCAGCCCCAGCATTTT.

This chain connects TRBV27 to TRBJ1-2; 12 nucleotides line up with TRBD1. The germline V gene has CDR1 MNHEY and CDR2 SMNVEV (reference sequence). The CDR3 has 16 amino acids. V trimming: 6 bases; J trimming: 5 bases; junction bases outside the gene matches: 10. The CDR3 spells CASRDQGQGANYGYTF. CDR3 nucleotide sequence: TGTGCCAGCAGAGATCAGGGACAGGGGGCAAATTATGGCTACACCTTC.

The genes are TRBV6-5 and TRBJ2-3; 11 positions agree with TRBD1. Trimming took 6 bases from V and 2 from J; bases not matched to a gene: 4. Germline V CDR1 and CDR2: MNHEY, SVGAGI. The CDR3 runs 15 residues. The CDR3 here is CASRGDRGTTDTQYF. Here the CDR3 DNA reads TGTGCCAGCAGGGGGGACAGGGGGACCACAGATACGCAGTATTTT.

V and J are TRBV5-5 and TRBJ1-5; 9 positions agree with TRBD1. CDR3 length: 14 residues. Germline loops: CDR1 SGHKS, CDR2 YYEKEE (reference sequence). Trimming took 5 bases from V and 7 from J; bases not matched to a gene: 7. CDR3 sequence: CASSPTGGSQPQHF. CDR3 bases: TGTGCCAGCAGTCCCACAGGGGGCAGCCAGCCCCAGCATTTT.

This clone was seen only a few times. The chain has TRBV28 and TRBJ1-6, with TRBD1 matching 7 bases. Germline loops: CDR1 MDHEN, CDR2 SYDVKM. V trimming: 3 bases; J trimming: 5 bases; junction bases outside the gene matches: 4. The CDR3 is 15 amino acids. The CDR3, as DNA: TGTGCCAGCAGTTTCTCCGGGACAGATAATTCACCCCTCCACTTT. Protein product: CASSFSGTDNSPLHF.

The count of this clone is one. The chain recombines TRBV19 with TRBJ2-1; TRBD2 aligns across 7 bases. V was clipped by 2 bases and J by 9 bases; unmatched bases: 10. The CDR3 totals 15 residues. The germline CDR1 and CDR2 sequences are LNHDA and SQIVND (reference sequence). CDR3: CASSIFPGTGGEQFF. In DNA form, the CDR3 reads TGTGCCAGTAGTATATTCCCGGGGACGGGGGGTGAGCAGTTCTTC.

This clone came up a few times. CDR3 sequence: CAIRGTGEGTEAFF. CDR3 nucleotides: TGTGCCATCAGGGGGACAGGGGAAGGCACTGAAGCTTTCTTT. This sequence joins TRBV10-3 and TRBJ1-1; 10 bases map to TRBD1. Germline V gene sequence: CDR1 ENHRY, CDR2 SYGVKD. J gave up 4 bases and V 6 bases, and 5 bases lay outside the gene matches. This CDR3 has 14 residues.

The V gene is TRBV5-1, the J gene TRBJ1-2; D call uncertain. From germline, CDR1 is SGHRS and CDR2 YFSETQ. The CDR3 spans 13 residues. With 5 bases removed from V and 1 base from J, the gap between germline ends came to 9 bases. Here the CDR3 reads CASRLGVNYGYTF. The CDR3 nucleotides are TGCGCCAGCAGACTGGGAGTTAACTATGGCTACACCTTC.

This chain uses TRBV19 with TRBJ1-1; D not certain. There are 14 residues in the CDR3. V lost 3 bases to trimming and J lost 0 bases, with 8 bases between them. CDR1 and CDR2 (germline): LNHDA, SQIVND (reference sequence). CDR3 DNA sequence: TGTGCCAGTAGTATGGAGGGTATGAACACTGAAGCTTTCTTT. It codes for CASSMEGMNTEAFF.

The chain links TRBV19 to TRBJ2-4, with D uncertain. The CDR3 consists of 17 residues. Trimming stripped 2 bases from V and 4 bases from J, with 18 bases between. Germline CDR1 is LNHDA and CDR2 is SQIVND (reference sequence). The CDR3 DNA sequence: TGTGCCAGTAGTATAAGTGTTGGAGTGAGCAGAAAAAACATTCAGTACTTC. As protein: CASSISVGVSRKNIQYF.

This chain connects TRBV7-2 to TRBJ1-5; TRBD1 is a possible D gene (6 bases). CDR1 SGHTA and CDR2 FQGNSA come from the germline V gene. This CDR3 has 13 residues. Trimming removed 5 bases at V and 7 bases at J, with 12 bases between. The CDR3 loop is CASSPQGWQPQHF. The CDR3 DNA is TGTGCCAGCAGCCCACAGGGTTGGCAGCCCCAGCATTTT. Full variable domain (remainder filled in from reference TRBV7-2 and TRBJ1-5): GAGVSQSPSNKVTEKGKDVELRCDPISGHTALYWYRQSLGQGLEFLIYFQGNSAPDKSGLPSDRFSAERTGGSVSTLTIQRTQQEDSAVYLCASSPQGWQPQHFGDGTRLSIL.

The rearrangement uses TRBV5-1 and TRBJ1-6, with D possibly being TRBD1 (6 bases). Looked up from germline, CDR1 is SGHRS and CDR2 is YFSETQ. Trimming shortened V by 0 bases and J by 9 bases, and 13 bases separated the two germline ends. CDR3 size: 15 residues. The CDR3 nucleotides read TGCGCCAGCAGCTTGGGGGCAGGGGTGAGTTCACCCCTCCACTTT. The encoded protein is CASSLGAGVSSPLHF. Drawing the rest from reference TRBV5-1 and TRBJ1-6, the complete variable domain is KAGVTQTPRYLIKTRGQQVTLSCSPISGHRSVSWYQQTPGQGLQFLFEYFSETQRNKGNFPGRFSGRQFSNSRSEMNVSTLELGDSALYLCASSLGAGVSSPLHFGNGTRLTVT.